Presented here are 26 T cell receptor beta chains from one specimen sequenced in a study of early T cells in non-severe SARS-CoV-2 infection (dated by TCRdb to the early 2020s). The library was prepared using 5' RACE. Sequencing took place on a NextSeq 500. Starting from the raw public reads, TCRdb applied fastp trimming at Q25, assembled clones with MiXCR and retained in-frame beta chains. Entries that share a CDR3 protein sequence are merged under the most common genes and DNA. Present in this sample are tens of thousands of distinct CDR3 sequences, 9.5% to 13% of which were seen just once. Around 4% of the sample is held by the ten biggest clonotypes. Material for sequencing was whole blood. The receptors originated from an adult who was a healthcare worker with PCR-confirmed SARS-CoV-2 infection or an uninfected control (not recorded which).

This clonotype has just a few counts. The rearrangement joins TRBV7-6 to TRBJ2-1, with 12 bases aligning to TRBD2. V shed 5 bases and J 7 bases; nucleotides not matched to a gene: 9. Per germline, CDR1 SGHVS and CDR2 FNYEAQ. The CDR3 length is 16 residues. CDR3 region: CASSVRLAGVSNEQFF. DNA of the CDR3: TGTGCCAGCAGCGTAAGACTAGCGGGAGTTTCAAATGAGCAGTTCTTC.

The gene calls are TRBV3-1 and TRBJ2-1, with 8 bases that match TRBD2. This CDR3 is 17 amino acids long. The germline V gene encodes CDR1 LGHDT and CDR2 YNNKEL (reference sequence). J lost 5 bases, V lost 0 bases, and 9 bases had no gene match. The DNA for the CDR3 is TGTGCCAGCAGCCAAGAGAATGAGCGGGGGCCAAACAATGAGCAGTTCTTC. Translation: CASSQENERGPNNEQFF.

The chain combines TRBV29-1 with TRBJ1-1; 12 positions agree with TRBD1. The V segment lost 7 bases and the J segment 8 bases; nucleotides outside the gene matches: 11. Germline V gene sequence: CDR1 SQVTM, CDR2 ANQGSEA. The CDR3 contains 14 residues. The CDR3 reads CSATWDRGLHEAFF. The CDR3 DNA is TGCAGCGCAACCTGGGACAGGGGGCTGCACGAAGCTTTCTTT.

This clonotype has ten or more counts. The chain is built from TRBV11-3 and TRBJ2-1; 14 bases are shared with TRBD2. The ends lost 2 bases at V and 6 bases at J; junction bases unmatched: 3. There are 16 residues in the CDR3. Germline assignment: CDR1 SGHNT and CDR2 YENEEA. The CDR3 sequence: CASSLSGLAGGNEQFF. CDR3 in DNA: TGTGCCAGCAGCTTAAGCGGACTAGCGGGAGGCAATGAGCAGTTCTTC.

The sample holds many counts of this clonotype. The chain couples TRBV4-1 to TRBJ2-7, with D maybe TRBD2 (5 bases). Trimming left V 4 bases short and J 5 bases short, with 24 bases between. The germline CDR1 and CDR2 sequences are MGHRA and YSYEKL. The CDR3 runs 17 residues. CDR3 amino acids: CASSPGPFAGDGHEQYF. The CDR3 DNA follows: TGCGCCAGCAGCCCCGGACCTTTCGCCGGGGATGGCCACGAGCAGTACTTC.

This clonotype was counted between two and nine times. For the CDR3, the DNA is TGCAGCGTTGGGGGCCTAGCGGGAGGGTCGCTCGAGACCCAGTACTTC. Translation gives CSVGGLAGGSLETQYF. The chain couples TRBV29-1 to TRBJ2-5, with TRBD2 identical over 12 bases. This CDR3 spans 16 amino acids. Per germline, CDR1 SQVTM and CDR2 ANQGSEA. Unmatched junction bases numbered 11, after V lost 4 bases and J lost 5 bases.

The sample holds many counts of this clonotype. The J gene is TRBJ2-3, the V gene TRBV4-1; the D gene is possibly TRBD2 (6 bases). Germline assignment: CDR1 MGHRA and CDR2 YSYEKL. Trimming cost V 0 bases and J 0 bases, with 7 bases left between them. The CDR3 spans 15 residues. CDR3 region: CASSQDAGSTDTQYF. CDR3 DNA sequence: TGCGCCAGCAGCCAAGACGCGGGGAGCACAGATACGCAGTATTTT.

This clonotype has at least ten counts. This chain joins TRBV18 and TRBJ2-1; 9 bases are a match to TRBD2. V lost 4 bases, J lost 7 bases, and 5 bases stayed unmatched. Germline lookup yields CDR1 KGHSH and CDR2 LQKENI. The CDR3 runs 14 residues. This CDR3 is CASSLAGAINEQFF. DNA of the CDR3: TGTGCCAGCTCACTAGCGGGAGCGATAAATGAGCAGTTCTTC.

The sample holds many counts of this clonotype. The chain recombines TRBV13 with TRBJ2-1; the match to TRBD2 covers 8 bases. With V trimmed by 0 bases and J by 9 bases, 1 base remained unmatched. Germline-derived CDR1 and CDR2 are PRHDT and FYEKMQ (reference sequence). This CDR3 contains 13 residues. In DNA form, the CDR3 reads TGTGCCAGCAGCTTAGGCCGGGAGGGTGAGCAGTTCTTC. This translates into CASSLGREGEQFF. Complete variable domain (other parts from reference TRBV13 and TRBJ2-1): AAGVIQSPRHLIKEKRETATLKCYPIPRHDTVYWYQQGPGQDPQFLISFYEKMQSDKGSIPDRFSAQQFSDYHSELNMSSLELGDSALYFCASSLGREGEQFFGPGTRLTVL.

This clonotype was picked up many times. This rearrangement joins TRBV30 to TRBJ1-1; a weak D match, TRBD1 (5 bases). The CDR3 sequence is 16 residues long. Trimming cost V 2 bases and J 8 bases, with 24 bases left between them. Germline-derived CDR1 and CDR2 are GTSNPN and SVGIG (reference sequence). The CDR3 here is CAWSIPPYGTAKEAFF. CDR3 in DNA: TGTGCCTGGAGTATTCCCCCCTACGGGACGGCTAAAGAAGCTTTCTTT. Full variable domain (outside the CDR3, taken from reference TRBV30 and TRBJ1-1): SQTIHQWPATLVQPVGSPLSLECTVEGTSNPNLYWYRQAAGRGLQLLFYSVGIGQISSEVPQNLSASRPQDRQFILSSKKLLLSDSGFYLCAWSIPPYGTAKEAFFGQGTRLTVV.

The V and J genes are TRBV11-2 and TRBJ2-7, with TRBD1 matching over 8 bases. Germline CDR1 and CDR2: SGHAT and FQNNGV. V was pared by 4 bases and J by 7 bases, with 9 bases of the junction left unmatched. CDR3 length: 14 residues. CDR3 sequence: CASSSTGAPGEQYF. The CDR3 DNA is TGTGCCAGCAGCTCGACAGGGGCGCCCGGGGAGCAGTACTTC.

The chain carries TRBV12-3 or TRBV12-4 and TRBJ2-1; 8 bases map to TRBD1. With V trimmed by 2 bases and J by 8 bases, 2 bases remained unmatched. CDR3 length: 13 residues. CDR3 in amino acids: CASSLRRGHEQFF. As DNA, the CDR3 is TGTGCCAGCAGTTTACGCAGGGGGCATGAGCAGTTCTTC.

There are a few counts of this clonotype. This chain links TRBV7-9 with TRBJ2-3; 10 nucleotides line up with TRBD1. Germline V lookup: CDR1 SEHNR, CDR2 FQNEAQ (reference sequence). V shed 3 bases and J 2 bases; nucleotides not matched to a gene: 2. This CDR3 region has 15 residues. The CDR3 loop reads CASSFRQGATDTQYF. CDR3 coding DNA: TGTGCCAGCAGCTTCAGACAGGGGGCCACAGATACGCAGTATTTT.

This clonotype was seen ten or more times. This rearrangement joins TRBV18 to TRBJ1-5; 7 bases agree with TRBD1. In germline, CDR1 is KGHSH, CDR2 LQKENI. V dropped 6 bases and J dropped 0; count of bases not matched to a gene: 5. This CDR3 has 15 residues. CDR3 residues: CASSRTGASNQPQHF. DNA for the CDR3: TGTGCCAGCTCCCGGACAGGAGCTAGCAATCAGCCCCAGCATTTT. Together with reference TRBV18 and TRBJ1-5, the CDR3 gives the full variable domain: NAGVMQNPRHLVRRRGQEARLRCSPMKGHSHVYWYRQLPEEGLKFMVYLQKENIIDESGMPKERFSAEFPKEGPSILRIQQVVRGDSAAYFCASSRTGASNQPQHFGDGTRLSIL.

This clonotype showed up just a few times. V is TRBV29-1 and J is TRBJ2-7; no reliable D call. The CDR3 loop spans 13 amino acids. Trimming left V 3 bases short and J 3 bases short, with 12 bases between. Germline-derived CDR1 and CDR2 are SQVTM and ANQGSEA. The CDR3 region has the DNA TGCAGCGTTGAGTCCAAAGAAGACTACGAGCAGTACTTC. It specifies CSVESKEDYEQYF.

V gene TRBV9 combines with J gene TRBJ2-1, with a possible D match to TRBD2 (5 bases). Trimming cost V 0 bases and J 0 bases, with 7 bases left between them. Germline assignment: CDR1 SGDLS and CDR2 YYNGEE. The length of the CDR3 is 15 residues. The CDR3, as DNA: TGTGCCAGCAGCGTAGGCGGACTCTCCTACAATGAGCAGTTCTTC. Translation: CASSVGGLSYNEQFF.

This clonotype was seen ten or more times. It is unclear where the CDR3 begins or ends on the DNA, so no DNA is shown, and the CDR3 is as TCRdb lists it. This sequence joins TRBV21-1 and TRBJ1-5; TRBD1 was called by the table and not checked on the DNA. TRBV21-1 is tagged as a pseudogene. With termini counted, the CDR3 has 16 amino acids. The CDR3 sequence is CASSKASGQDNQPQHF.

The chain employs TRBV29-1 and TRBJ2-3; TRBD1 matches 7 bases. The germline V gene has CDR1 SQVTM and CDR2 ANQGSEA. Trimming at V came to 5 bases and at J to 11 bases, leaving 10 bases not matched to a gene. This CDR3 is built from 12 residues. Here the CDR3 DNA reads TGCAGCGTTCAGGGGGAACGAGGTGTGCAGTATTTT. Protein: CSVQGERGVQYF.

The J gene is TRBJ1-2, the V gene TRBV29-1; TRBD1 is a possible D gene (6 bases). V lost 8 bases and J 2 bases, leaving 15 bases between the germline ends. Germline V gene lookup returns CDR1 SQVTM and CDR2 ANQGSEA. This CDR3 is built from 13 residues. CDR3 loop: CSTRTGPNYGYTF. For the CDR3, the DNA is TGCAGCACCCGCACAGGGCCCAACTATGGCTACACCTTC.

This clonotype was counted ten times or more. The chain joins TRBV29-1 to TRBJ1-3; possibly TRBD1 for D (6 bases). The CDR3 has 19 residues. The germline V gene encodes CDR1 SQVTM and CDR2 ANQGSEA. The ends were cut back, 6 bases at V and 0 bases at J, with 27 bases in the middle. As DNA, the CDR3 is TGCAGCGTCACCAGGAAGGCCGGACAGAAGAAACACTCTGGAAACACCATATATTTT. This gives the protein CSVTRKAGQKKHSGNTIYF.

This clonotype appeared many times. The V gene is TRBV6-2 or TRBV6-3, the J gene TRBJ1-5; D remains unclear. Germline V CDR1 and CDR2: MNHEY, SVGEGT. CDR3 size: 14 residues. Between the trimmed V and J ends, which lost 2 bases and 4 bases, there was a span of 9 bases. CDR3 residues: CASSYLGGNQPQHF. The CDR3 DNA follows: TGTGCCAGCAGTTACCTTGGCGGGAATCAGCCCCAGCATTTT.

About this clonotype: A clone one base away is much larger, so this may be a read error. The rearrangement links TRBV6-1 to TRBJ2-3; D ambiguous. Trimming shortened V by 2 bases and J by 10 bases, and 19 bases separated the two germline ends. CDR1 and CDR2 from the germline V gene are MNHNS and SASEGT. The CDR3 covers 15 residues. The CDR3 region has the DNA TGTGCCAGCAGTGAAAGCCCGGAGTGCCGTGGTCCGCAGTATTTT. Its translation: CASSESPECRGPQYF.

The V and J genes are TRBV6-5 and TRBJ2-1; TRBD2 agrees at 7 bases. Germline CDR1 is MNHEY and CDR2 is SVGAGI. This CDR3 is built from 15 residues. Trimming at V came to 0 bases and at J to 8 bases, leaving 7 bases not matched to a gene. CDR3 DNA sequence: TGTGCCAGCAGTTACTCGGGGGGGGTTTGGGATGAGCAGTTCTTC. It translates to CASSYSGGVWDEQFF.

This clonotype was recorded many times. The V call is TRBV7-2, the J call TRBJ2-3; D remains unclear. Germline V lookup: CDR1 SGHTA, CDR2 FQGNSA. The CDR3 consists of 14 residues. Trimming removed 7 bases at V and 2 bases at J, with 13 bases between. CDR3 DNA sequence: TGTGCCAGCACCATCGCCTCCACCACAGATACGCAGTATTTT. Its translation: CASTIASTTDTQYF.

The chain joins TRBV7-8 to TRBJ2-1, with D tentatively TRBD2 (6 bases). Germline assignment: CDR1 SGHVS and CDR2 FQNEAQ. The CDR3 loop spans 14 amino acids. V lost 3 bases, J lost 5 bases, and 11 bases lay in between. The CDR3 bases are TGTGCCAGCAGCTTTAGGGACTTCCACAATGAGCAGTTCTTC. It codes for CASSFRDFHNEQFF.

This clonotype was seen ten or more times. The chain joins TRBV3-1 to TRBJ1-5; weak D call: TRBD1 (5 bases). This CDR3 has 16 residues. Germline V CDR1 and CDR2: LGHDT, YNNKEL (reference sequence). V dropped 1 base and J dropped 4 bases, with 14 bases sitting between them. The CDR3 DNA reads as TGTGCCAGCAGCCAAGGCGCGAGGGGTCCTAATCAGCCCCAGCATTTT. Protein product: CASSQGARGPNQPQHF.